The source of this TCR beta chain is a study of blood T cell repertoires in COVID-19. Overall study: T cells, B-cell-depleted T cells, or PBMCs supplied cDNA or gDNA.

Original data processing: It was from reference gene primer amplification that nucleated cell counts were estimated. Libraries were prepared by immunoSEQ multiplex PCR; TCRdb keeps only in-frame clonotypes and omits some of them. That table gives V, J and clone size, and the DNA gave D and trimming. The profile covers under 250,000 clones, with 89% appearing a single time and under 7% taken by the ten largest. CDR3 length: 14 residues. Deletions cut 3 bases from V and 1 base from J, with 9 bases between. Germline assignment: CDR1 MNHNS and CDR2 SASEGT. This TCR came from a man aged 60 to 69 who had recovered from COVID-19. Sequenced input: peripheral blood. This chain links TRBV6-1 with TRBJ1-1, with D unclear. DNA of the CDR3: TGTGCCAGCAGTGACAATCGGGGGAACACTGAAGCTTTCTTT. The encoded protein is CASSDNRGNTEAFF.